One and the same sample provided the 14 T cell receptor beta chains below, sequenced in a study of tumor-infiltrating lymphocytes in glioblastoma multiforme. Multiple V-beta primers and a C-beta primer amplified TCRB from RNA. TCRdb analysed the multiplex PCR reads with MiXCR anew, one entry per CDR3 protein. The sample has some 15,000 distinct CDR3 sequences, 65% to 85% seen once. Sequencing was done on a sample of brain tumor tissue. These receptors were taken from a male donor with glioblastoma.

The CDR3 region is CSARDGGGLGSGAFF. CDR3 DNA sequence: TGCAGTGCTAGAGATGGAGGGGGACTTGGTTCTGGAGCTTTCTTT. V gene TRBV20-1 combines with J gene TRBJ1-1; maybe TRBD1 (6 bases). The CDR3 loop spans 15 amino acids. Germline V gene sequence: CDR1 DFQATT, CDR2 SNEGSKA (reference sequence). V was clipped by 0 bases and J by 10 bases, with 21 bases between them.

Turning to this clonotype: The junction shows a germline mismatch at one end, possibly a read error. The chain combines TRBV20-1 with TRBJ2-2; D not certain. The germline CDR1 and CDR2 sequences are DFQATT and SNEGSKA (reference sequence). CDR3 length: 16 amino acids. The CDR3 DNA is TGCGGTGCTAGAGATTGGGCCAAGTCGAACACAGGGGAGCTGTTTTTT. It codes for CGARDWAKSNTGELFF.

The CDR3 DNA reads as TGCAGCGTTCTTTCGGGAGGCAGGGCTAGCGGGGAGCTGTTTTTT. It codes for CSVLSGGRASGELFF. The J gene is TRBJ2-2, the V gene TRBV29-1; 7 bases agree with TRBD2. The CDR3 runs to 15 residues. Germline assignment: CDR1 SQVTM and CDR2 ANQGSEA. Unmatched junction bases numbered 13, after V lost 5 bases and J lost 7 bases.

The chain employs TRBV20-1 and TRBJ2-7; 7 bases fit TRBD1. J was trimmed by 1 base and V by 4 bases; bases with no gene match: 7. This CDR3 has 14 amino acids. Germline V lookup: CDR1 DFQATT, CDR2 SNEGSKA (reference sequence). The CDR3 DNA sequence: TGCAGTGCTATAAGGGACAGAATGTCCTACGAGCAGTACTTC. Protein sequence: CSAIRDRMSYEQYF.

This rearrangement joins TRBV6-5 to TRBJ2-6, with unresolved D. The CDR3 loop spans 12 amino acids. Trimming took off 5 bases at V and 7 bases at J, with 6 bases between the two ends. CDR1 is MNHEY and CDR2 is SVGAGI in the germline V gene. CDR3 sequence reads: CASSQDANVLTF. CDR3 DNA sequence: TGTGCCAGCAGTCAGGATGCCAACGTCCTGACTTTC.

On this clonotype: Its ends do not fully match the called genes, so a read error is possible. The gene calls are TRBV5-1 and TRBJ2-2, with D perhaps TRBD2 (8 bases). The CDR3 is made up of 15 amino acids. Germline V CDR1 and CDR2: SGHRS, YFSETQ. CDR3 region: CARSGGQWNTGELFF. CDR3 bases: TGCGCCAGGAGCGGGGGACAGTGGAACACCGGGGAGCTGTTCTTT.

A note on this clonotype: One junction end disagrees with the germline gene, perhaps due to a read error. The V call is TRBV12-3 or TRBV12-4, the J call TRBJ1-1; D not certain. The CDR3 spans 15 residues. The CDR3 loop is CASSFARTAGGEASF. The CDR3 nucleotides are TGTGCCAGCAGTTTCGCCCGGACCGCGGGCGGGGAGGCTTCCTTT.

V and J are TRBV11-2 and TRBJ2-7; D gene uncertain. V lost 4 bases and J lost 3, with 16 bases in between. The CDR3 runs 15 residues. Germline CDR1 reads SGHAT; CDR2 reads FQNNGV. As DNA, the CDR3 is TGTGCCAGCAGCTCCCAAATGGAACACAACTACGAGCAGTACTTC. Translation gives CASSSQMEHNYEQYF. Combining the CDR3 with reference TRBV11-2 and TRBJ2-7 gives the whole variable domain EAGVAQSPRYKIIEKRQSVAFWCNPISGHATLYWYQQILGQGPKLLIQFQNNGVVDDSQLPKDRFSAERLKGVDSTLKIQPAKLEDSAVYLCASSSQMEHNYEQYFGPGTRLTVT.

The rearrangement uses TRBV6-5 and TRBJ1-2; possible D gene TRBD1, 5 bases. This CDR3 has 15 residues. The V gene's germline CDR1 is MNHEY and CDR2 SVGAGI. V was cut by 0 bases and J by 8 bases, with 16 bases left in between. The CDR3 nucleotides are TGTGCCAGCAGTTACTCAGCCGACAGCTTCAAAGGCTACACCTTC. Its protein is CASSYSADSFKGYTF.

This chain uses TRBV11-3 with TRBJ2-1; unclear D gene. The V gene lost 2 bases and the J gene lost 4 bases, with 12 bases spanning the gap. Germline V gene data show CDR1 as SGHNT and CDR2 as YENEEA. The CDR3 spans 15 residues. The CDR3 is CASSLFGVKYNEQFF. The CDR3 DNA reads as TGTGCCAGCAGCTTATTTGGGGTCAAATACAATGAGCAGTTCTTC.

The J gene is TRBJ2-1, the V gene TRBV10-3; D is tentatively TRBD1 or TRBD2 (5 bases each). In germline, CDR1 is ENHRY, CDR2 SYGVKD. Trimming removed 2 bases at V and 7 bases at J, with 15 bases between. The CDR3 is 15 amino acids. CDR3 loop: CAISEVGTPRNEQFF. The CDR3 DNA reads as TGTGCCATCAGTGAGGTAGGGACCCCTAGGAATGAGCAGTTCTTC.

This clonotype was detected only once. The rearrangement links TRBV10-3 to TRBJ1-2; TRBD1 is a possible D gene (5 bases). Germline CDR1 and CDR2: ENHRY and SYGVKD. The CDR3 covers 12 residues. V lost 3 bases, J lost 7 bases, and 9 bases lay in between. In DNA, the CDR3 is TGTGCCATCAGTGAAGGGGACTGTGGCTACACCTTC. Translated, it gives CAISEGDCGYTF.

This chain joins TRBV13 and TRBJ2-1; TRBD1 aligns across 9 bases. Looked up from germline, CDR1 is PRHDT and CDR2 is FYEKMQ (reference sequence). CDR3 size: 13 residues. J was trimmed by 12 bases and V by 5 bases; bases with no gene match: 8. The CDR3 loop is CASSTGQGLAQFF. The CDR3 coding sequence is TGTGCCAGCAGCACCGGACAGGGGTTAGCGCAGTTCTTC.

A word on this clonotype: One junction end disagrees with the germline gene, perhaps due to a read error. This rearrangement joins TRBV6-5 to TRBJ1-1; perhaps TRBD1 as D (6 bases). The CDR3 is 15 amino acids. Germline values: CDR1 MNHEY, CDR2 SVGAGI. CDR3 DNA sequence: TGTGCCAGCAGTTACTCAGGACAGTTTGCCACTGAGGCTTTCTTT. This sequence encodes CASSYSGQFATEAFF.